The 18 T cell receptor beta chains below all came from one sample that was sequenced in a study of cytomegalovirus exposure and HLA in healthy donors (dated by TCRdb to 2015 to 2018). To prepare the library, the immunoSEQ multiplex PCR assay was applied. For the multiplex PCR, a mixture combining 60 forward primers for TCR Vbeta segments and 13 reverse primers for TCR Jbeta segments was used. TCRdb retrieved this table from immuneACCESS and kept in-frame rearrangements only. Not all clones are present; in checked studies, unresolved V genes account for under half, and no reason is known for the remainder. Recorded for this sample are 120,000 to 150,000 clones; around 75% of them occurred a single time. 3% to 3.5% of the sample comes from the top ten. The sequencing input was PBMCs. The receptors were sampled from a man aged 40-49 years in good health and CMV-seronegative.

The V gene is TRBV18, the J gene TRBJ2-7; 8 positions agree with TRBD2. V trimming: 2 bases; J trimming: 6 bases; junction bases outside the gene matches: 12. The length of the CDR3 is 16 residues. Germline CDR1 KGHSH, CDR2 LQKENI. The DNA of the CDR3 is TGTGCCAGCTCACCAACGGGGGGGGCTCTTTCCACCGAGCAGTACTTC. Translation: CASSPTGGALSTEQYF.

The rearrangement joins TRBV6-4 to TRBJ2-1, with D perhaps matching TRBD2 (5 bases). Trimming pared 6 bases from V and 1 base from J, leaving 13 bases between. The CDR3 loop spans 15 amino acids. Germline V lookup: CDR1 MRHNA, CDR2 SNTAGT. The CDR3 DNA reads as TGTGCCAGCAGCGGCGGACTGGCTTCCTACAATGAGCAGTTCTTC. Protein sequence: CASSGGLASYNEQFF.

The J gene is TRBJ1-2, the V gene TRBV7-3, with D maybe TRBD1 (6 bases). V gave up 5 bases and J gave up 2 bases, with 12 bases separating them. There are 14 residues in the CDR3. Germline-derived CDR1 and CDR2 are SGHTA and FQGTGA. The CDR3 DNA is TGTGCCAGCAGCCAACAGGGCGGGAACTATGGCTACACCTTC. Its protein product is CASSQQGGNYGYTF. Full variable domain (remainder filled in from reference TRBV7-3 and TRBJ1-2): GAGVSQTPSNKVTEKGKYVELRCDPISGHTALYWYRQSLGQGPEFLIYFQGTGAADDSGLPNDRFFAVRPEGSVSTLKIQRTERGDSAVYLCASSQQGGNYGYTFGSGTRLTVV.

The gene calls are TRBV6-4 and TRBJ1-1; TRBD1 matches 7 bases. V lost 9 bases, J lost 2 bases, and 6 bases stayed unmatched. Germline CDR1 reads MRHNA; CDR2 reads SNTAGT. CDR3 length: 13 residues. The CDR3 DNA reads as TGTGCCAGAACCGGGACAGCAAACACTGAAGCTTTCTTT. Protein sequence: CARTGTANTEAFF.

The rearrangement joins TRBV19 to TRBJ2-1, with 8 nucleotides matching TRBD2. V was pared by 5 bases and J by 6 bases, with 9 bases of the junction left unmatched. This CDR3 is built from 15 residues. In germline, CDR1 is LNHDA, CDR2 SQIVND (reference sequence). CDR3 nucleotide sequence: TGTGCCAGTAGTGCCCCCGGGGGGGCTATCAATGAGCAGTTCTTC. Protein sequence: CASSAPGGAINEQFF.

The V and J genes are TRBV11-3 and TRBJ2-7; D is perhaps TRBD1 (6 bases). The CDR3 is 12 residues long. Deletions cut 8 bases from V and 7 bases from J, with 15 bases between. Germline V gives CDR1 SGHNT, CDR2 YENEEA. DNA for the CDR3: TGTGCCAGCGGCCAGGGGCCTGGGGAGCAGTACTTC. As protein: CASGQGPGEQYF.

This chain links TRBV2 with TRBJ1-2, with unresolved D. Trimming cost V 5 bases and J 3 bases, with 10 bases left between them. Germline V gene data show CDR1 as SNHLY and CDR2 as FYNNEI. The CDR3 runs to 13 residues. CDR3 coding DNA: TGTGCCAGCAGTCCCGGGGTACACTATGGCTACACCTTC. This sequence encodes CASSPGVHYGYTF.

V is TRBV9 and J is TRBJ2-5; 9 bases line up with TRBD2. V was clipped by 0 bases and J by 5 bases; unmatched bases: 11. The length of the CDR3 is 17 residues. Per the germline V gene, CDR1 is SGDLS and CDR2 is YYNGEE. CDR3 nucleotide sequence: TGTGCCAGCAGCGTAGGGGATAGCGGGGGAATCGGGGAGACCCAGTACTTC. Translated: CASSVGDSGGIGETQYF.

The J gene is TRBJ2-5, the V gene TRBV5-1; 9 positions agree with TRBD2. After removal of 4 bases from V and 5 bases from J, the junction contained 12 bases not matched to a gene. The CDR3 spans 16 residues. Germline V gives CDR1 SGHRS, CDR2 YFSETQ. The chain's CDR3 is CASSAGTAGGRETQYF. CDR3 nucleotides: TGCGCCAGCAGCGCCGGAACGGCGGGGGGGAGGGAGACCCAGTACTTC. Based on the CDR3 plus reference TRBV5-1 and TRBJ2-5, the full variable domain is KAGVTQTPRYLIKTRGQQVTLSCSPISGHRSVSWYQQTPGQGLQFLFEYFSETQRNKGNFPGRFSGRQFSNSRSEMNVSTLELGDSALYLCASSAGTAGGRETQYFGPGTRLLVL.

This clone has only a few counts. The J gene is TRBJ2-1, the V gene TRBV4-3; D gene unclear. V dropped 0 bases and J dropped 8 bases, with 11 bases sitting between them. The CDR3 extends over 14 amino acids. CDR1 and CDR2 from the germline V gene are LGHNA and YSLEER. The DNA of the CDR3 is TGCGCCAGCAGCCAAGAAGCCCAGACATATGAGCAGTTCTTC. Its translation is CASSQEAQTYEQFF.

This chain joins TRBV10-3 and TRBJ1-3; possible D gene TRBD1, 5 bases. V was trimmed by 2 bases and J by 0 bases, leaving 14 bases between them. The CDR3 extends over 17 amino acids. Germline CDR1 and CDR2: ENHRY and SYGVKD. CDR3 region: CAISEGVRGLSGNTIYF. The CDR3, as DNA: TGTGCCATCAGTGAGGGGGTAAGGGGTCTCTCTGGAAACACCATATATTTT.

The chain carries TRBV6-1 and TRBJ2-4, with TRBD2 matching 8 bases. CDR1 is MNHNS, CDR2 SASEGT, per germline. V lost 2 bases, J lost 0 bases, and 9 bases stayed unmatched. CDR3 size: 18 residues. The CDR3 loop is CASSEPIGGGLAKNIQYF. CDR3 coding DNA: TGTGCCAGCAGTGAACCTATCGGGGGGGGCTTAGCCAAAAACATTCAGTACTTC.

The chain links TRBV5-1 to TRBJ2-2, with a possible D match to TRBD1 (6 bases). This CDR3 contains 15 residues. V lost 0 bases, J lost 7 bases, and 13 bases lay in between. The germline CDR1 and CDR2 sequences are SGHRS and YFSETQ. Written as DNA, the CDR3 is TGCGCCAGCAGCTTGGGCGCACAGGGTTACGGGGAGCTGTTTTTT. Translation: CASSLGAQGYGELFF.

V usage is TRBV7-2 and J usage is TRBJ1-1, with 10 bases lining up with TRBD1. After removal of 4 bases from V and 5 bases from J, the junction contained 4 bases not matched to a gene. The CDR3 totals 14 residues. Germline V gives CDR1 SGHTA, CDR2 FQGNSA. CDR3 sequence: CASSSGTGATEAFF. The CDR3 DNA sequence: TGTGCCAGCAGCTCCGGGACAGGGGCTACTGAAGCTTTCTTT.

The rearrangement joins TRBV9 to TRBJ1-6; D not certain. CDR1 and CDR2 from the germline V gene are SGDLS and YYNGEE. Trimming left V 3 bases short and J 0 bases short, with 7 bases between. The CDR3 spans 15 residues. The CDR3 reads CASSAWSSYNSPLHF. The CDR3 DNA sequence: TGTGCCAGCAGCGCCTGGAGCTCCTATAATTCACCCCTCCACTTT.

The V gene is TRBV9, the J gene TRBJ2-1, with 9 positions matching TRBD2. The CDR3 spans 17 residues. In germline, CDR1 is SGDLS, CDR2 YYNGEE. The J segment lost 3 bases and the V segment lost 3 bases, leaving 10 bases of the junction unmatched. The chain's CDR3 is CASSALSGGRIYNEQFF. The CDR3 region has the DNA TGTGCCAGCAGCGCATTGAGCGGGGGGAGGATCTACAATGAGCAGTTCTTC.

This sequence joins TRBV5-1 and TRBJ1-3; 7 bases are shared with TRBD1. The CDR3 covers 15 residues. Germline CDR1 reads SGHRS; CDR2 reads YFSETQ. Unmatched junction bases numbered 4, after V lost 4 bases and J lost 0 bases. The CDR3 nucleotides are TGCGCCAGCAGCGGGACAGCTAACTCTGGAAACACCATATATTTT. The encoded protein is CASSGTANSGNTIYF.

The chain uses TRBV11-2 and TRBJ2-3; possibly TRBD1 for D (5 bases). CDR1 and CDR2 from the germline V gene are SGHAT and FQNNGV. V was shortened by 0 bases and J by 5 bases, with 9 bases between the two germline ends. CDR3 length: 14 amino acids. The CDR3 sequence is CASSLDPGLDTQYF. In DNA, the CDR3 is TGTGCCAGCAGCTTAGATCCAGGGCTAGATACGCAGTATTTT.